This TCR beta chain comes out of a study of human T cells and chemical hapten exposure. Time point defined: patch test 2, 6 weeks after DPC sensitization. The treatment is: therapeutic diphenylcyclopropenone sensitization with weekly scalp DPC. This clonotype was detected ten times or more. Its antigen is currently unknown. Trimming cost V 1 base and J 9 bases, with 13 bases left between them. In germline, CDR1 is SGHDN, CDR2 FVKESK. This CDR3 is 15 amino acids long. The library gave individual cDNA molecules unique molecular identifiers. TCRdb fed the RACE reads into MiXCR, producing one record per CDR3 protein. Of around 360,000 distinct CDR3 sequences listed, more than 5% were seen once; the top ten hold about 5.4%. Study results and limitations: PT1 expanded TCR numbers tracked positively with patch test score. No shift was seen in TCRs above 1 in 1000 frequency with DPC sensitization.

The receptor was isolated from a woman between 18 and 30 years old with alopecia areata. Some clones in this sample may be carry-over from other donors' samples. The specimen was whole blood, collected in connection with sensitization to the hapten diphenylcyclopropenone (DPC). The chain carries TRBV14 and TRBJ1-6; perhaps TRBD1 as D (5 bases). The CDR3 is CASSQVTGGTSPLHF. The CDR3 nucleotides are TGTGCCAGCAGCCAAGTTACAGGAGGCACTTCACCCCTCCACTTT.